A selection of T cell receptor beta chains follows, all from one sample in a study of blood T cells in healthy people across ages. TCRdb re-derived calls from the 5' RACE reads in MiXCR, one entry per CDR3 protein. The repertoire holds roughly 930,000 distinct CDR3 sequences, with around 48% as singletons. The sequencing sample was made of blood. The receptors were gathered from a man between 25 and 39 years old in good health. Both conserved end residues are part of each CDR3. A D gene is named only where the DNA matches it firmly. Clone size is not always given. Where it is, it says once, few, many or a class for expanded clones.

clone_size j_call v_call d_call cdr3_length cdr3_nt cdr3_aa
few TRBJ1-2 TRBV4-2 . 15 TGTGCCAGCAGCCAAGAAGGGCCCCGGATCTATGGCTACACCTTC CASSQEGPRIYGYTF
. TRBJ2-1 TRBV3-1 . 12 TGTGCCAGCAGCCAAGGTGACATTGAGCAGTTCTTC CASSQGDIEQFF
. TRBJ2-5 TRBV20-1 TRBD2 14 TGCAGTGCGAGAGCGGGACTAGTGGAAGAGACCCAGTACTTC CSARAGLVEETQYF
. TRBJ2-1 TRBV30 . 14 TGTGCCTGGAGTCTTTTGAGCTCCTACAATGAGCAGTTCTTC CAWSLLSSYNEQFF
. TRBJ1-5 TRBV5-5 . 16 TGTGCCAGCAGCTTGTTTGTCCGGGGACGCAATCAGCCCCAGCATTTT CASSLFVRGRNQPQHF
. TRBJ1-2 TRBV28 . 15 TGTGCCAGCAGTGCCCCGACGGGGGGACACTATGGCTACACCTTC CASSAPTGGHYGYTF
. TRBJ1-6 TRBV20-1 TRBD1 14 TGCAGTGCCCAACCCGACAGGGACAATTCACCCCTCCACTTT CSAQPDRDNSPLHF
. TRBJ2-3 TRBV6-1 . 16 TGTGCCAGCAGTGAAGTCGGCTTTATGGGCACAGATACGCAGTATTTT CASSEVGFMGTDTQYF
few TRBJ2-3 TRBV6-1 TRBD2 15 TGTGCCAGCAGTGAGGTCGGGGGGGCACTAGATACGCAGTATTTT CASSEVGGALDTQYF
. TRBJ2-3 TRBV2 . 14 TGTGCCCGCAGAATAGCACCTAGCACAGATACGCAGTATTTT CARRIAPSTDTQYF
. TRBJ1-2 TRBV13 . 16 TGTGCCAGCAGCTTCTACAGGCTCACTACTAACTATGGCTACACCTTC CASSFYRLTTNYGYTF
few TRBJ2-7 TRBV6-5 . 16 TGTGCCAGCAGTTACTCGATGTGGGGGACTTCCTACGAGCAGTACTTC CASSYSMWGTSYEQYF
. TRBJ1-2 TRBV11-2 TRBD1 16 TGTGCCAGCAGCTTAGGTGTCCCGGACAGGGTCCATGGCTACACCTTC CASSLGVPDRVHGYTF
. TRBJ1-5 TRBV25-1 TRBD1 15 TGTGCCAGCAGTAATACAGGGGGTGTAAATCAGCCCCAGCATTTT CASSNTGGVNQPQHF